The present T cell receptor beta chain was sequenced within a study of control samples from healthy donors and cancer patients. The CDR3 is made up of 16 amino acids. Trimming removed 3 bases at V and 1 base at J, with 15 bases between. Germline V CDR1 and CDR2: ENHRY, SYGVKD. Sequencing was performed with immunoSEQ multiplex PCR; in TCRdb, only in-frame clones are kept and a portion is missing. The sample records about 100,000 clones, 85% to 90% being singletons. The V and J genes are TRBV10-3 and TRBJ1-1; no firm D call. The clonotype originates from a young man in good health. Sequences were obtained from blood. The CDR3 DNA sequence: TGTGCCATCAGTGATTCTCCCGTCGCGGGGAACACTGAAGCTTTCTTT. This codes for CAISDSPVAGNTEAFF.